This TCR beta chain was identified during a study of blood T cells in healthy people across ages. Study-wide findings and caveats: Diversity figures based on one million T cells were deemed too low.

A remark on this clonotype: Its antigen is unknown.

Germline values: CDR1 MRHNA, CDR2 SNTAGT. V trimming: 8 bases; J trimming: 1 base; junction bases outside the gene matches: 10. The length of the CDR3 is 15 residues. Next came a second PCR, run for roughly 6 to 11 cycles, which used a sample-barcoded 5' primer along with a J-beta primer mix. Each cDNA molecule received a tag from a template-switch adaptor that had 12 random nucleotides. TCRdb reanalysed the 5' RACE reads using MiXCR and keeps one entry per CDR3 protein. This table has roughly 500,000 distinct CDR3 sequences, about 25% appearing once. This sequence originates from an older woman in good health. Sequencing was done on a sample of blood. The chain recombines TRBV6-4 with TRBJ2-7; 8 nucleotides line up with TRBD2. The CDR3 loop reads CASPITSGGSYEQYF. The CDR3, as DNA: TGTGCCAGCCCCATCACCAGCGGGGGATCCTACGAGCAGTACTTC.